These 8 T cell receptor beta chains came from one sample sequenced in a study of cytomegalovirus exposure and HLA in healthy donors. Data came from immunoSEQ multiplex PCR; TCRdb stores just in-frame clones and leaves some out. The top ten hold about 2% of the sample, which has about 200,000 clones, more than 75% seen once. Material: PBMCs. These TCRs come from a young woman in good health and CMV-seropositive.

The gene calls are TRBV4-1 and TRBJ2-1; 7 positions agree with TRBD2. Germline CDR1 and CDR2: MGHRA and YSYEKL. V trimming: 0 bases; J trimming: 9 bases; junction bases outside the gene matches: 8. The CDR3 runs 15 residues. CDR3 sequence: CASSQEGGSSFEQFF. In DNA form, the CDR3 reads TGCGCCAGCAGCCAAGAGGGCGGGAGTTCTTTTGAGCAGTTCTTC.

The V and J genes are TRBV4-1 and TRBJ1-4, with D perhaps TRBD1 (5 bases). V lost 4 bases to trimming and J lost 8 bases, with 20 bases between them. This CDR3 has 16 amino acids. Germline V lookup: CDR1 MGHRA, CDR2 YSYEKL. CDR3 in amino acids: CASSPTIGGGGEKLFF. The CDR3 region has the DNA TGCGCCAGCAGCCCGACTATTGGGGGGGGAGGGGAAAAACTGTTTTTT.

The CDR3 bases are TGTGCCACCAGCAGAGATGTAGGGGCAGGGGGCGTTTATACTGAAGCTTTCTTT. Its translation is CATSRDVGAGGVYTEAFF. The genes are TRBV15 and TRBJ1-1, with 8 bases that match TRBD1. The CDR3 extends over 18 amino acids. Germline V gives CDR1 LNHNV, CDR2 YYDKDF (reference sequence). The ends lost 0 bases at V and 5 bases at J; junction bases unmatched: 14.

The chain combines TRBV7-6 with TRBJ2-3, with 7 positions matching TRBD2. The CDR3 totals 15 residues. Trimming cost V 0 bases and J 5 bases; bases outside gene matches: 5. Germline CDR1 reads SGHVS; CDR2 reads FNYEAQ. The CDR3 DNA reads TGTGCCAGCAGCTTAGCAGCGGGAAGGGTAGATACGCAGTATTTT. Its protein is CASSLAAGRVDTQYF.

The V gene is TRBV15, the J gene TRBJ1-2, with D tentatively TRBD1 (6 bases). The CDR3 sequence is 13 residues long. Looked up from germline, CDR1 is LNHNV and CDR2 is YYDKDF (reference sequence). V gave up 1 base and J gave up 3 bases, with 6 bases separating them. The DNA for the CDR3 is TGTGCCACCAGCAGAGGGACAGACTATGGCTACACCTTC. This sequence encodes CATSRGTDYGYTF. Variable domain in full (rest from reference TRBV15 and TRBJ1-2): DAMVIQNPRYQVTQFGKPVTLSCSQTLNHNVMYWYQQKSSQAPKLLFHYYDKDFNNEADTPDNFQSRRPNTSFCFLDIRSPGLGDTAMYLCATSRGTDYGYTFGSGTRLTVV.

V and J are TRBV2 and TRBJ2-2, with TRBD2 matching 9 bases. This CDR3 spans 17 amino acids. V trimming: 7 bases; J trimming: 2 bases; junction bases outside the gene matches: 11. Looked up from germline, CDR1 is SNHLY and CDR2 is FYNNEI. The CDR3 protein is CASNSASGVRNTGELFF. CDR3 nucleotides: TGTGCCAGCAACTCGGCTAGCGGGGTCCGAAACACCGGGGAGCTGTTTTTT.

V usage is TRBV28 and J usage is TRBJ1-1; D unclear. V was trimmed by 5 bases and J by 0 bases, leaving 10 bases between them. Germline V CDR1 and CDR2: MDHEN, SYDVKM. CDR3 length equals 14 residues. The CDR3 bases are TGTGCCAGCAGTCCGAGAGTTATGAACACTGAAGCTTTCTTT. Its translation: CASSPRVMNTEAFF.

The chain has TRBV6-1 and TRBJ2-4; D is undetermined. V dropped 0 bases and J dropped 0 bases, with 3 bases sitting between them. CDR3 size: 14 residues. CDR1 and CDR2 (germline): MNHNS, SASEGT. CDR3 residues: CASSEAIAKNIQYF. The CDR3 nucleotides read TGTGCCAGCAGTGAAGCTATAGCCAAAAACATTCAGTACTTC.